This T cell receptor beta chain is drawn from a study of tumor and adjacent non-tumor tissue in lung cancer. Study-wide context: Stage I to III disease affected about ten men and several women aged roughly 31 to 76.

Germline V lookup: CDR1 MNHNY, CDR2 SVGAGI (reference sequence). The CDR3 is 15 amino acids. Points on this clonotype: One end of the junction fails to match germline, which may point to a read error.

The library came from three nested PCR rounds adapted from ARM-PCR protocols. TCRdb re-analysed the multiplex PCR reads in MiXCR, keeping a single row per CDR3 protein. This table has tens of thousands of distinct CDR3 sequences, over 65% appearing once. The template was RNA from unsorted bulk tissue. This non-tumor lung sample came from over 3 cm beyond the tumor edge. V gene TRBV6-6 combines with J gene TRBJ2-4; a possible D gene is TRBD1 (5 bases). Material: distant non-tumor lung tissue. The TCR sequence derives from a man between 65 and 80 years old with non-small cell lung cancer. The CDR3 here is CASTYMGQAKNIQYF. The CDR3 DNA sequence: TGTGCCAGCACTTACATGGGGCAAGCCAAAAACATTCAGTACTTC.